The 10 T cell receptor beta chains below all came from one sample that was sequenced in a study of blood T cell repertoires in COVID-19. Measured with immunoSEQ multiplex PCR; TCRdb has only the in-frame clones, and not every one. The sample includes 250,000 to 300,000 clones, approximately 91% of them seen just once. The sequenced material came from peripheral blood. These receptors were collected from a woman aged 30 to 39 with COVID-19, enrolled during active disease.

This chain joins TRBV27 and TRBJ2-2, with 12 nucleotides matching TRBD2. This CDR3 region has 16 residues. Germline V CDR1 and CDR2: MNHEY, SMNVEV (reference sequence). V shed 6 bases, J shed 2 bases, and the junction held 4 bases outside the gene matches. The CDR3 spells CASRIGLAGNTGELFF. The CDR3 coding sequence is TGTGCCAGCAGAATTGGACTAGCGGGAAACACCGGGGAGCTGTTTTTT.

The chain combines TRBV11-2 with TRBJ2-7; TRBD1 agrees at 7 bases. The CDR3 is 14 residues long. CDR1 SGHAT and CDR2 FQNNGV come from the germline V gene. V was pared by 4 bases and J by 6 bases, with 9 bases of the junction left unmatched. The DNA of the CDR3 is TGTGCCAGCAGCTACTTGACAGGGCTTGGCGAGCAGTACTTC. This encodes CASSYLTGLGEQYF. The full variable domain, completed using reference TRBV11-2 and TRBJ2-7, is EAGVAQSPRYKIIEKRQSVAFWCNPISGHATLYWYQQILGQGPKLLIQFQNNGVVDDSQLPKDRFSAERLKGVDSTLKIQPAKLEDSAVYLCASSYLTGLGEQYFGPGTRLTVT.

This clone was seen once. The gene calls are TRBV28 and TRBJ2-5; TRBD1 aligns across 7 bases. Germline loops: CDR1 MDHEN, CDR2 SYDVKM. With V trimmed by 10 bases and J by 5 bases, 7 bases remained unmatched. The CDR3 is 12 amino acids. The CDR3: CATTGAGETQYF. CDR3 DNA sequence: TGTGCCACAACAGGGGCTGGGGAGACCCAGTACTTC.

V usage is TRBV19 and J usage is TRBJ2-2; the D is unclear. V was trimmed by 7 bases and J by 6 bases, leaving 18 bases between them. Germline V CDR1 and CDR2: LNHDA, SQIVND (reference sequence). The CDR3 consists of 15 residues. CDR3 protein: CASTPHELGAGELFF. The CDR3 DNA reads as TGTGCCAGTACCCCGCATGAGTTGGGCGCCGGGGAGCTGTTTTTT.

The gene calls are TRBV3-1 (or the pseudogene TRBV3-2) and TRBJ1-6; weak D call: TRBD1 (5 bases). V was cut by 2 bases and J by 3 bases, with 11 bases left in between. In germline, CDR1 is LGHDT, CDR2 YNNKEL (reference sequence). CDR3 length: 16 amino acids. In DNA form, the CDR3 reads TGTGCCAGCAGCCAAACTATGGACAACTATAATTCACCCCTCCACTTT. Its translation: CASSQTMDNYNSPLHF.

The J gene is TRBJ2-2, the V gene TRBV4-2; the D is unclear. Germline V gene lookup returns CDR1 LGHNA and CDR2 YNFKEQ. Trimming took 3 bases from V and 0 from J, leaving 11 bases between them. There are 16 residues in the CDR3. In DNA, the CDR3 is TGTGCCAGCAGCCAGGAAGGAGCACCGAACACCGGGGAGCTGTTTTTT. Translation: CASSQEGAPNTGELFF.

This clone showed up just once. The CDR3 nucleotides read TGTGCCAGGGGGACAGGGGGCTTCAATGAGCAGTTCTTC. It specifies CARGTGGFNEQFF. This chain uses TRBV2 with TRBJ2-1; 12 nucleotides align to TRBD1. The CDR3 runs to 13 residues. The J segment lost 6 bases and the V segment lost 9 bases, leaving 3 bases of the junction unmatched. Per germline, CDR1 SNHLY and CDR2 FYNNEI.

The V gene is TRBV20-1, the J gene TRBJ2-5; D call uncertain. Germline CDR1 reads DFQATT; CDR2 reads SNEGSKA (reference sequence). Trimming stripped 5 bases from V and 5 bases from J, with 9 bases between. The CDR3 is 11 residues long. CDR3 in amino acids: CSAGRPETQYF. CDR3 bases: TGCAGTGCTGGCCGTCCGGAGACCCAGTACTTC.

V and J are TRBV15 and TRBJ1-2; 9 bases are a match to TRBD1. With 5 bases clipped from V and 5 bases from J, the junction kept 3 bases outside the gene matches. Looked up from germline, CDR1 is LNHNV and CDR2 is YYDKDF (reference sequence). CDR3 length: 13 amino acids. This chain's CDR3 is CATSPGQGYGYTF. The CDR3 DNA reads as TGTGCCACCAGCCCCGGACAGGGGTATGGCTACACCTTC.

The chain has TRBV7-9 and TRBJ2-3; 12 bases match TRBD2. Looked up from germline, CDR1 is SEHNR and CDR2 is FQNEAQ (reference sequence). The CDR3 totals 16 residues. Losses at the gene ends were 5 bases for V and 0 bases for J; bases not matched to a gene: 3. CDR3 sequence: CASSKGTSGSTDTQYF. CDR3 in DNA: TGTGCCAGCAGCAAAGGGACTAGCGGGAGCACAGATACGCAGTATTTT.